The subject of this entry is one T cell receptor beta chain. Clones were sequenced by immunoSEQ multiplex PCR, and TCRdb holds only the in-frame ones, with some missing. The table lists approximately 99,000 clones, roughly 96% of them singletons, with roughly 0.2% in the top ten. The data originate from a study of technical replicates of blood from a handful of donors. Per the germline V gene, CDR1 is MNHEY and CDR2 is SVGAGI. The CDR3 sequence is 15 residues long. V lost 0 bases, J lost 0 bases, and 8 bases lay in between. Material for sequencing was T cells isolated from PBMCs. This TCR was recovered from a human donor in good health. The chain couples TRBV6-5 to TRBJ1-1; unclear D gene. As DNA, the CDR3 is TGTGCCAGCAGTTACTCGGGCAGACTGAACACTGAAGCTTTCTTT. Its translation: CASSYSGRLNTEAFF.